This T cell receptor (beta chain) was identified in a study of blood T cells in healthy people across ages. Study-wide results and caveats: Fewer expanded clones and more diversity marked long-lived versus aged donors. Those diversity estimates obtained from one million T cells were thought to be underestimates.

Details on this clonotype: Its antigen is unknown.

It was with a sample-barcoded 5' primer and a J-beta primer mix that a second PCR of roughly 6 to 11 cycles was run. Through a template-switch adaptor with 12 random nucleotides, each cDNA molecule received a tag. TCRdb re-analysed the 5' RACE reads in MiXCR, keeping a single row per CDR3 protein. The sample contains 1.5 million to 1.8 million distinct CDR3 sequences, roughly 43% of which appear only once. The CDR3 extends over 15 amino acids. Per the germline V gene, CDR1 is DFQATT and CDR2 is SNEGSKA (reference sequence). Specimen: blood. The chain combines TRBV20-1 with TRBJ2-7, with D possibly TRBD2 on 5 matching bases. With the DNA end fitting TRBJ2-5 better, the J assignment may be wrong. This clonotype originated in a young woman in good health. CDR3 in amino acids: CSAREGARVEETQYF. DNA of the CDR3: TGCAGTGCTAGAGAGGGAGCGAGAGTGGAAGAGACCCAGTACTTC.